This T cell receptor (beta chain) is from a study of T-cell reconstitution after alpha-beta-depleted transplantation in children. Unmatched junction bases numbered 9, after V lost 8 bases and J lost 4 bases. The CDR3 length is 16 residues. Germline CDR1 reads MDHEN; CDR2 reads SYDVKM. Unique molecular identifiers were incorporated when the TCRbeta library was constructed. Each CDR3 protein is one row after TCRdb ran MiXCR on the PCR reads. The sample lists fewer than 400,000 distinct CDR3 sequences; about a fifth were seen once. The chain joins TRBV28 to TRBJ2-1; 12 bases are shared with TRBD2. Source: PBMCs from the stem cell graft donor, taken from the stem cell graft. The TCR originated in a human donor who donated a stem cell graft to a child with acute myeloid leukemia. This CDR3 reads CASYRLAGDRYNEQFF. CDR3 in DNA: TGTGCCAGCTATCGACTAGCGGGAGATCGTTACAATGAGCAGTTCTTC.